These 29 T cell receptor beta chains were sequenced from one sample in a study of T-cell reconstitution after alpha-beta-depleted transplantation in children. The TCRbeta library incorporated unique molecular identifiers. TCRdb reprocessed the PCR reads via MiXCR and lists one record per CDR3 protein. The sample lists about 48,000 distinct CDR3 sequences; approximately 6% were seen once. The material was PBMCs, mostly from graft donor cells, obtained 60 days after TCRalphabeta/CD19-depleted stem cell transplant. The receptors here all came from a female patient under 10 years old who had a stem cell transplant for aplastic anemia, so the T cells may come from the graft donor.

In this sample, this clonotype turned up many times. The genes are TRBV28 and TRBJ2-5, with D possibly matching TRBD1 (5 bases). Germline loops: CDR1 MDHEN, CDR2 SYDVKM. V was shortened by 2 bases and J by 5 bases, with 15 bases between the two germline ends. This CDR3 is 15 amino acids long. The CDR3 region has the DNA TGTGCCAGCAGTTTAAGACAGAATCATTGGGAGACCCAGTACTTC. Residues: CASSLRQNHWETQYF. The full variable domain, rest sourced from reference TRBV28 and TRBJ2-5, is DVKVTQSSRYLVKRTGEKVFLECVQDMDHENMFWYRQDPGLGLRLIYFSYDVKMKEKGDIPEGYSVSREKKERFSLILESASTNQTSMYLCASSLRQNHWETQYFGPGTRLLVL.

This clonotype was seen ten or more times. The rearrangement joins TRBV29-1 to TRBJ2-1, with 7 bases lining up with TRBD1. The CDR3 is 12 residues long. Germline CDR1 is SQVTM and CDR2 is ANQGSEA. The V gene end was trimmed by 2 bases and the J gene end by 12 bases; junction bases not matched to a gene: 7. CDR3 nucleotide sequence: TGCAGCGTTGAATTGGTTCGACAGGGGCAGTTCTTC. Translation: CSVELVRQGQFF.

There are a few counts of this clonotype. V gene TRBV28 combines with J gene TRBJ1-5; D might be TRBD1 (6 bases). V lost 2 bases to trimming and J lost 6 bases, with 14 bases between them. The CDR3 loop spans 15 amino acids. Germline CDR1 and CDR2: MDHEN and SYDVKM. The CDR3 nucleotides are TGTGCCAGCAGTTTACGCCAGGGGAACTCTCAGCCCCAGCATTTT. It codes for CASSLRQGNSQPQHF.

This clonotype was seen a few times. This rearrangement joins TRBV2 to TRBJ2-1, with D possibly matching TRBD1 (5 bases). Germline CDR1 reads SNHLY; CDR2 reads FYNNEI. V was pared by 7 bases and J by 9 bases, with 16 bases between. This CDR3 region has 13 residues. CDR3 protein: CASNQGKQSEQFF. CDR3 in DNA: TGTGCCAGCAACCAGGGAAAGCAGAGTGAGCAGTTCTTC.

The table lists this clonotype with many counts. V gene TRBV2 combines with J gene TRBJ2-5; unclear D gene. The CDR3 totals 11 residues. The V and J ends lost 2 bases and 4 bases respectively, with 2 bases between them. The germline CDR1 and CDR2 sequences are SNHLY and FYNNEI. The CDR3 spells CASSERETQYF. The CDR3 DNA sequence: TGTGCCAGCAGTGAAAGAGAGACCCAGTACTTC. The full variable domain, in which reference TRBV2 and TRBJ2-5 provide the parts outside the CDR3, is EPEVTQTPSHQVTQMGQEVILRCVPISNHLYFYWYRQILGQKVEFLVSFYNNEISEKSEIFDDQFSVERPDGSNFTLKIRSTKLEDSAMYFCASSERETQYFGPGTRLLVL.

The chain combines TRBV18 with TRBJ2-3; D gene ambiguous. With 2 bases removed from V and 1 base from J, the gap between germline ends came to 7 bases. Looked up from germline, CDR1 is KGHSH and CDR2 is LQKENI. The CDR3 covers 14 residues. As DNA, the CDR3 is TGTGCCAGCTCACCAGTTAGGGGCACAGATACGCAGTATTTT. Its translation: CASSPVRGTDTQYF.

This clonotype was found a few times. V is TRBV20-1 and J is TRBJ1-1; a weak D match, TRBD1 (6 bases). This CDR3 contains 15 residues. V was trimmed by 6 bases and J by 4 bases, leaving 21 bases between them. Germline V CDR1 and CDR2: DFQATT, SNEGSKA (reference sequence). CDR3 coding DNA: TGCAGTGCAAGGGACACTTTCAAAGGGGGCACTGAAGCTTTCTTT. As protein: CSARDTFKGGTEAFF.

A few counts support this clonotype. The V gene is TRBV7-2, the J gene TRBJ2-2; TRBD2 agrees at 10 bases. The J segment lost 3 bases and the V segment lost 3 bases, leaving 4 bases of the junction unmatched. Germline CDR1 is SGHTA and CDR2 is FQGNSA. The CDR3 is 16 amino acids. In DNA form, the CDR3 reads TGTGCCAGCAGCTTGGTAGCGGGGGGTTACACCGGGGAGCTGTTTTTT. Amino acid sequence: CASSLVAGGYTGELFF.

This clonotype was seen ten or more times. This rearrangement joins TRBV5-4 to TRBJ2-5; D gene uncertain. Germline assignment: CDR1 SGHNT and CDR2 YYREEE (reference sequence). V lost 1 base to trimming and J lost 5 bases, with 9 bases between them. The CDR3 length is 13 residues. The CDR3 loop is CASSLLGPETQYF. Here the CDR3 DNA reads TGTGCCAGCAGCTTGCTAGGGCCCGAGACCCAGTACTTC.

The table lists this clonotype with many counts. The rearrangement joins TRBV20-1 to TRBJ1-4; TRBD1 matches 11 bases. Per germline, CDR1 DFQATT and CDR2 SNEGSKA (reference sequence). J was trimmed by 6 bases and V by 3 bases; bases with no gene match: 3. The CDR3 contains 14 residues. The CDR3: CSARDRGRDEKLFF. Here the CDR3 DNA reads TGCAGTGCTAGGGACAGGGGGCGTGATGAAAAACTGTTTTTT.

This clonotype turned up a few times. The chain recombines TRBV3-1 with TRBJ2-2; D possibly uses TRBD1 or TRBD2 (5 bases each). V was trimmed by 7 bases and J by 8 bases, leaving 11 bases between them. CDR1 LGHDT and CDR2 YNNKEL come from the germline V gene (reference sequence). This CDR3 region has 12 residues. Here the CDR3 reads CASTRESGELFF. In DNA, the CDR3 is TGTGCCAGCACCAGGGAGTCGGGGGAGCTGTTTTTT.

V is TRBV9 and J is TRBJ2-7; D not certain. V was pared by 4 bases and J by 5 bases, with 16 bases between. The CDR3 is made up of 14 amino acids. Germline V gene data show CDR1 as SGDLS and CDR2 as YYNGEE. CDR3 sequence (DNA): TGTGCCAGCAGCTCCCGACCCGATCGACACGAGCAGTACTTC. Its protein product is CASSSRPDRHEQYF.

This clonotype was seen ten or more times. The chain recombines TRBV6-2 or TRBV6-3 with TRBJ2-1; 8 nucleotides match TRBD2. With 2 bases clipped from V and 6 bases from J, the junction kept 0 bases outside the gene matches. The CDR3 is 13 amino acids. Germline assignment: CDR1 MNHEY and CDR2 SVGEGT. The CDR3 region is CASSYLAGNEQFF. Here the CDR3 DNA reads TGTGCCAGCAGTTACCTAGCGGGCAATGAGCAGTTCTTC.

This clonotype was seen many times. The V call is TRBV7-2, the J call TRBJ2-7; D is perhaps TRBD1 or TRBD2 (5 bases each). This CDR3 spans 13 amino acids. The germline V and J ends were trimmed by 3 bases and 3 bases, with 9 bases remaining between them. The germline V gene has CDR1 SGHTA and CDR2 FQGNSA. In DNA, the CDR3 is TGTGCCAGCAGCTTGGTTGGGGGCTACGAGCAGTACTTC. It codes for CASSLVGGYEQYF.

This chain uses TRBV30 with TRBJ2-5; D might be TRBD2 (6 bases). Trimming stripped 4 bases from V and 5 bases from J, with 14 bases between. The length of the CDR3 is 13 residues. From germline, CDR1 is GTSNPN and CDR2 SVGIG (reference sequence). CDR3 DNA sequence: TGTGCCTGGACTCCTGGCGGAGGGGAGACCCAGTACTTC. Translated, it gives CAWTPGGGETQYF. The whole variable domain, filled in from reference TRBV30 and TRBJ2-5, reads SQTIHQWPATLVQPVGSPLSLECTVEGTSNPNLYWYRQAAGRGLQLLFYSVGIGQISSEVPQNLSASRPQDRQFILSSKKLLLSDSGFYLCAWTPGGGETQYFGPGTRLLVL.

This clonotype was counted at least ten times. In DNA form, the CDR3 reads TGTGCCTGGAGTGTACTCGGACTAGCGGGAGGGCAGAATGAGCAGTTCTTC. Translating it yields CAWSVLGLAGGQNEQFF. The chain is built from TRBV30 and TRBJ2-1; 15 bases align to TRBD2. CDR3 length: 17 amino acids. Unmatched junction bases numbered 7, after V lost 0 bases and J lost 7 bases. From germline, CDR1 is GTSNPN and CDR2 SVGIG (reference sequence).

The chain carries TRBV19 and TRBJ2-7; 8 bases are a match to TRBD1. After removal of 3 bases from V and 6 bases from J, the junction contained 13 bases not matched to a gene. The CDR3 is 16 amino acids. The germline gives CDR1 LNHDA, CDR2 SQIVND (reference sequence). The CDR3 bases are TGTGCCAGTAGTATCTCCGGACAGGGCAAAACGGGCGAGCAGTACTTC. It is translated as CASSISGQGKTGEQYF. The full variable domain, its missing parts supplied by reference TRBV19 and TRBJ2-7, is DGGITQSPKYLFRKEGQNVTLSCEQNLNHDAMYWYRQDPGQGLRLIYYSQIVNDFQKGDIAEGYSVSREKKESFPLTVTSAQKNPTAFYLCASSISGQGKTGEQYFGPGTRLTVT.

Ten or more counts support this clonotype. The CDR3 region has the DNA TGCAGTGCCCCGTCAAGGGGAGATACGCAGTATTTT. Amino acids: CSAPSRGDTQYF. V is TRBV20-1 and J is TRBJ2-3, with D possibly TRBD1 on 5 matching bases. Per germline, CDR1 DFQATT and CDR2 SNEGSKA (reference sequence). The CDR3 totals 12 residues. Trimming shortened V by 6 bases and J by 5 bases, and 12 bases separated the two germline ends.

V and J are TRBV10-3 and TRBJ1-2, with D hard to call. The CDR3 sequence is 11 residues long. Germline V gene sequence: CDR1 ENHRY, CDR2 SYGVKD. The V end lost 2 bases, the J end lost 8 bases, and 6 bases lay between the germline ends. The CDR3 protein is CAISEVLGYTF. DNA for the CDR3: TGTGCCATCAGTGAGGTCCTGGGCTACACCTTC.

This clonotype was picked up many times. This chain joins TRBV15 and TRBJ1-1; a weak D match, TRBD1 (5 bases). In germline, CDR1 is LNHNV, CDR2 YYDKDF (reference sequence). The CDR3 covers 13 residues. V lost 5 bases and J lost 10, with 17 bases in between. The CDR3 reads CATSGSFGDPAFF. As DNA, the CDR3 is TGTGCCACCAGCGGAAGTTTTGGGGACCCAGCTTTCTTT.

This clonotype was counted many times. This chain uses TRBV12-3 or TRBV12-4 with TRBJ2-1, with 11 positions matching TRBD1. V gave up 6 bases and J gave up 8 bases; unmatched junction bases: 6. The CDR3 covers 14 residues. DNA for the CDR3: TGTGCCAGCAGCCGGGACAGGGGGGTCCATGAGCAGTTCTTC. Protein: CASSRDRGVHEQFF.

This clonotype was counted at least ten times. The gene calls are TRBV18 and TRBJ2-7; 8 bases fit TRBD1. Germline V gene lookup returns CDR1 KGHSH and CDR2 LQKENI. There are 16 residues in the CDR3. V shed 1 base and J 0 bases; nucleotides not matched to a gene: 5. The CDR3 DNA reads as TGTGCCAGCTCACCACTAGGACAGGGAGGCTCCTACGAGCAGTACTTC. As protein: CASSPLGQGGSYEQYF.

This clonotype came up many times. The chain is built from TRBV7-6 and TRBJ2-7, with D tentatively TRBD1 (6 bases). Trimming stripped 4 bases from V and 1 base from J, with 17 bases between. The CDR3 contains 16 residues. Germline CDR1 SGHVS, CDR2 FNYEAQ. The CDR3 nucleotides read TGTGCCAGCAGCTCCATCGCTCAGGGGCTTTCCTACGAGCAGTACTTC. This sequence encodes CASSSIAQGLSYEQYF.

This clonotype came up many times. The chain recombines TRBV6-6 with TRBJ1-1; a weak D match, TRBD1 (5 bases). Germline V gene data show CDR1 as MNHNY and CDR2 as SVGAGI (reference sequence). V lost 0 bases and J lost 5, with 10 bases in between. The CDR3 sequence is 14 residues long. CDR3 protein: CASSYSNGATEAFF. The CDR3 DNA sequence: TGTGCCAGCAGTTACTCGAACGGGGCAACTGAAGCTTTCTTT.

This clonotype turned up a few times. The V call is TRBV2, the J call TRBJ2-3; the match to TRBD1 covers 8 bases. V gave up 1 base and J gave up 5 bases; unmatched junction bases: 2. The CDR3 is made up of 14 amino acids. Germline CDR1 reads SNHLY; CDR2 reads FYNNEI. CDR3 sequence (DNA): TGTGCCAGCAGTGAAGGCAGGGGGCAAGATACGCAGTATTTT. Translated, it gives CASSEGRGQDTQYF. The variable domain in full, with the rest retrieved from reference TRBV2 and TRBJ2-3, is EPEVTQTPSHQVTQMGQEVILRCVPISNHLYFYWYRQILGQKVEFLVSFYNNEISEKSEIFDDQFSVERPDGSNFTLKIRSTKLEDSAMYFCASSEGRGQDTQYFGPGTRLTVL.

This clonotype appeared many times. The V call is TRBV5-1, the J call TRBJ2-7; D is possibly TRBD1 (8 bases). The CDR3 is made up of 15 amino acids. CDR1 SGHRS and CDR2 YFSETQ come from the germline V gene. V gave up 0 bases and J gave up 3 bases, with 13 bases separating them. CDR3 protein: CASSLEAGQDYEQYF. The CDR3 coding sequence is TGCGCCAGCAGCTTGGAAGCGGGACAGGACTACGAGCAGTACTTC.

The V call is TRBV20-1, the J call TRBJ2-7, with D uncertain. The CDR3 consists of 13 residues. Trimming took off 1 base at V and 3 bases at J, with 10 bases between the two ends. Germline CDR1 is DFQATT and CDR2 is SNEGSKA (reference sequence). CDR3 DNA: TGCAGTGCTAGAGGCCAAGCAGACTACGAGCAGTACTTC. Protein: CSARGQADYEQYF.

A few counts support this clonotype. The chain links TRBV6-1 to TRBJ1-5; no clear D gene. Germline CDR1 is MNHNS and CDR2 is SASEGT. The CDR3 extends over 12 amino acids. Trimming stripped 8 bases from V and 6 bases from J, with 11 bases between. Here the CDR3 reads CASGEVSQPQHF. CDR3 nucleotides: TGTGCCAGCGGAGAGGTTAGTCAGCCCCAGCATTTT.

This clonotype has more than one count but fewer than ten. This chain links TRBV20-1 with TRBJ2-7, with 14 nucleotides matching TRBD2. The CDR3 spans 13 residues. V lost 6 bases, J lost 5 bases, and 3 bases stayed unmatched. Germline lookup yields CDR1 DFQATT and CDR2 SNEGSKA (reference sequence). CDR3 sequence (DNA): TGCAGTGCCAGGACTAGCGGGGGGAACGAGCAGTACTTC. This sequence encodes CSARTSGGNEQYF.